The 5 T cell receptor beta chains below come from one sample, sequenced in a study of cytomegalovirus exposure and HLA in healthy donors. This table comes from immunoSEQ multiplex PCR, and its TCRdb copy is limited to in-frame clones, with some not included. The sample lists some 200,000 clones; roughly 80% were seen once. Sample: PBMCs. The receptors shown here come from a young woman in good health and CMV-seropositive.

This chain joins TRBV27 and TRBJ2-4; 8 nucleotides line up with TRBD2. Per germline, CDR1 MNHEY and CDR2 SMNVEV (reference sequence). The CDR3 has 14 amino acids. V trimming: 3 bases; J trimming: 6 bases; junction bases outside the gene matches: 4. The chain's CDR3 is CASSFGRGANIQYF. The CDR3 DNA reads TGTGCCAGCAGTTTCGGGCGGGGGGCAAACATTCAGTACTTC.

The chain's CDR3 is CASSNQGSGSTEAFF. DNA for the CDR3: TGTGCCAGCAGCAATCAGGGGTCCGGTAGCACTGAAGCTTTCTTT. V and J are TRBV5-4 and TRBJ1-1, with a possible D match to TRBD1 (6 bases). This CDR3 comprises 15 residues. V lost 4 bases and J lost 4, with 17 bases in between. CDR1 and CDR2 (germline): SGHNT, YYREEE (reference sequence).

This clone occurred once. The V call is TRBV5-1, the J call TRBJ1-1, with D possibly matching TRBD1 (5 bases). CDR1 and CDR2 (germline): SGHRS, YFSETQ. V was cut by 0 bases and J by 7 bases, with 13 bases left in between. The CDR3 totals 14 residues. The CDR3: CASSLVSQAYEAFF. The CDR3, as DNA: TGCGCCAGCAGCTTGGTGTCACAGGCCTATGAAGCTTTCTTT.

About this clone: Distinct nucleotide sequences in the sample also encode this CDR3. This chain uses TRBV18 with TRBJ1-6; tentatively, D is TRBD1 (5 bases). The CDR3 is made up of 15 amino acids. The V end was cut by 3 bases, the J end by 5 bases, with 11 bases between. Germline V CDR1 and CDR2: KGHSH, LQKENI. The CDR3 loop is CASSPGTGDNSPLHF. The CDR3 nucleotides are TGTGCCAGCTCACCCGGGACGGGAGATAATTCACCCCTCCACTTT.

This rearrangement joins TRBV7-9 to TRBJ2-1; TRBD2 matches 8 bases. The J segment lost 4 bases and the V segment lost 9 bases, leaving 5 bases of the junction unmatched. The CDR3 is made up of 13 amino acids. The germline CDR1 and CDR2 sequences are SEHNR and FQNEAQ (reference sequence). CDR3: CARGAGEYNEQFF. CDR3 DNA: TGTGCCAGGGGAGCGGGGGAATACAATGAGCAGTTCTTC.